Described below is a single T cell receptor (beta chain) sequence and its context. 60 Vbeta and 13 Jbeta primers were used in PCR. Here immunoSEQ multiplex PCR was the method, and the copy in TCRdb shows in-frame clones only, minus some. The repertoire consists of around 150,000 clones, with more than 60% occurring once and the leading ten covering 3.5% to 5.5%. V lost 4 bases to trimming and J lost 1 base; unmatched junction nucleotides: 3. Per the germline V gene, CDR1 is WNHNN and CDR2 is SYGVQD (reference sequence). CDR3 length: 14 amino acids. This specimen comes from a study of cytomegalovirus exposure and HLA in healthy donors.

Sequencing was performed on PBMCs. This clonotype was sampled from a man aged 40-49 years in good health and CMV-seronegative. This chain links TRBV10-1 with TRBJ2-5, with 7 bases that match TRBD1. The DNA for the CDR3 is TGCGCCAGCAGTGTTGGGACAGCCCAAGAGACCCAGTACTTC. Encoded protein: CASSVGTAQETQYF.